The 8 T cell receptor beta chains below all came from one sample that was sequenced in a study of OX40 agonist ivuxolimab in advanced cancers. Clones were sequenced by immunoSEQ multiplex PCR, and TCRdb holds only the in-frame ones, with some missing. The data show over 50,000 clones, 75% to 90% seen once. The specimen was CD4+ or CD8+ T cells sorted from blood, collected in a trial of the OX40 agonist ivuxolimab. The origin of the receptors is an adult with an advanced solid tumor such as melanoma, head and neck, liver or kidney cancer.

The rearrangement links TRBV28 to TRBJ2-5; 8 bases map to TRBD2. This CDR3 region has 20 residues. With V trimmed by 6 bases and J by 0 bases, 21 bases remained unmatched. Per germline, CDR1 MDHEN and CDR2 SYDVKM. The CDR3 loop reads CASSSFRESLAGLNQETQYF. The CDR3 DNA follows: TGTGCCAGCAGCAGTTTTCGTGAGTCGTTAGCGGGACTCAACCAAGAGACCCAGTACTTC. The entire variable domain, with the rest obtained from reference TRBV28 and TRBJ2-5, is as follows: DVKVTQSSRYLVKRTGEKVFLECVQDMDHENMFWYRQDPGLGLRLIYFSYDVKMKEKGDIPEGYSVSREKKERFSLILESASTNQTSMYLCASSSFRESLAGLNQETQYFGPGTRLLVL.

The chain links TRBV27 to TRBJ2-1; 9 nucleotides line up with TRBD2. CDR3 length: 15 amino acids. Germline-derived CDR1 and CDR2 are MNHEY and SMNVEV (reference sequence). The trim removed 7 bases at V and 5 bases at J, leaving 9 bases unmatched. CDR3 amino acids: CASTPLASGNNEQFF. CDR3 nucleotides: TGTGCCAGCACCCCTCTGGCTAGCGGGAACAATGAGCAGTTCTTC.

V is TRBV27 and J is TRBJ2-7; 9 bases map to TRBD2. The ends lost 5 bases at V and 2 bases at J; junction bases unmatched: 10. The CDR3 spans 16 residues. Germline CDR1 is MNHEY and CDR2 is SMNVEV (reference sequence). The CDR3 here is CASSPSLAGVTYEQYF. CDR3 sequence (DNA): TGTGCCAGCAGTCCATCTTTAGCGGGAGTGACCTACGAGCAGTACTTC.

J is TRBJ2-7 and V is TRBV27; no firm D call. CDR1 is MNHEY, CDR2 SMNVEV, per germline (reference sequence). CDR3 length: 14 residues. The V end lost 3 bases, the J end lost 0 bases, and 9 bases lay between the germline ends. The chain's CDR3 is CASSFKVSSYEQYF. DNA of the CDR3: TGTGCCAGCAGTTTCAAGGTGAGCTCCTACGAGCAGTACTTC.

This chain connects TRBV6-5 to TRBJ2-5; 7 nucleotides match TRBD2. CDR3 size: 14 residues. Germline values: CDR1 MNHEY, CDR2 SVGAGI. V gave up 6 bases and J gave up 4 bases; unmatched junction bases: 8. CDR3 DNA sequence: TGTGCCAGCAGCCCCACGGGGGAGGGAGAGACCCAGTACTTC. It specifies CASSPTGEGETQYF.

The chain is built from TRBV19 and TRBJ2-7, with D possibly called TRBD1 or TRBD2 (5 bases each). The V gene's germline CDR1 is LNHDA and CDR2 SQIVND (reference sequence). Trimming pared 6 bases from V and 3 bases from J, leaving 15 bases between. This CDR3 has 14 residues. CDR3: CASSLRDGNYEQYF. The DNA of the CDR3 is TGTGCCAGTAGCCTACGGGACGGCAACTACGAGCAGTACTTC.

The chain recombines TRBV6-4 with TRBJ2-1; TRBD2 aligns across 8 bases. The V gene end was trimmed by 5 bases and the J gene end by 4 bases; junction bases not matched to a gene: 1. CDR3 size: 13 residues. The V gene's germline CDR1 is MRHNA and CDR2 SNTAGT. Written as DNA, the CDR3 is TGTGCCAGCAGTAGCGGGAGTTACAATGAGCAGTTCTTC. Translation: CASSSGSYNEQFF.

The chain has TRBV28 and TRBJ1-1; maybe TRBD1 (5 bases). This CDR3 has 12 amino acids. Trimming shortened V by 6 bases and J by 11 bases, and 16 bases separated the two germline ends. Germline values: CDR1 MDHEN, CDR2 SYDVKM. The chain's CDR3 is CASSAGGSGAFF. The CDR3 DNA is TGTGCCAGCAGCGCTGGGGGTTCAGGGGCTTTCTTT.